The next 8 T cell receptor beta chains were all read from a single sample in a study of shared clonotypes between healthy human individuals. Assay: immunoSEQ multiplex PCR; the TCRdb copy retains only in-frame clones and omits some. The sample carries hundreds of thousands of clones, 55% to 75% recorded once. The sequenced sample was memory CD4+ T cells sorted from blood. Subset noted: CD45RA-negative fraction. Receptors were obtained from a woman aged 25-40 years in good health.

J is TRBJ2-4 and V is TRBV28; D might be TRBD1 (5 bases). The length of the CDR3 is 14 residues. Trimming took 3 bases from V and 8 from J, leaving 14 bases between them. Germline V gene lookup returns CDR1 MDHEN and CDR2 SYDVKM. The CDR3 here is CASSFVQGFDIQYF. Here the CDR3 DNA reads TGTGCCAGCAGTTTCGTCCAGGGCTTTGACATTCAGTACTTC.

The chain is built from TRBV29-1 and TRBJ1-1, with a tentative D call TRBD1 (5 bases). This CDR3 comprises 16 residues. The germline CDR1 and CDR2 sequences are SQVTM and ANQGSEA. V lost 7 bases to trimming and J lost 0 bases, with 21 bases between them. Here the CDR3 reads CSAFRGVGGMNTEAFF. The CDR3 DNA is TGCAGCGCCTTTCGGGGGGTAGGTGGCATGAACACTGAAGCTTTCTTT.

This rearrangement joins TRBV11-2 to TRBJ2-5, with 12 bases that match TRBD2. Germline V lookup: CDR1 SGHAT, CDR2 FQNNGV. V gave up 1 base and J gave up 3 bases; unmatched junction bases: 6. The CDR3 has 17 amino acids. The CDR3 DNA reads as TGTGCCAGCAGCTTAGGTCGACTAGCGGGAGTAAAAGAGACCCAGTACTTC. Translating gives CASSLGRLAGVKETQYF.

This clone was picked up a small number of times. CDR3 protein: CASSITRFGSQHF. CDR3 DNA sequence: TGTGCCAGTAGTATAACACGCTTCGGGTCCCAGCATTTT. The chain carries TRBV19 and TRBJ1-5; D not certain. V gave up 2 bases and J gave up 11 bases, with 13 bases separating them. The CDR3 totals 13 residues. The germline CDR1 and CDR2 sequences are LNHDA and SQIVND (reference sequence).

The chain links TRBV14 to TRBJ1-3; unclear D gene. CDR3 length: 14 amino acids. The ends were cut back, 2 bases at V and 2 bases at J, with 7 bases in the middle. Germline V gene data show CDR1 as SGHDN and CDR2 as FVKESK. The DNA of the CDR3 is TGTGCCAGCAGCCAACAGTATACTGGAAACACCATATATTTT. This gives the protein CASSQQYTGNTIYF.

This clone was seen at least ten times. CDR3 in DNA: TGTGCCAGCAGCTTTTCCGTTCAAGAGACCCAGTACTTC. Translation: CASSFSVQETQYF. J is TRBJ2-5 and V is TRBV7-4; D gene uncertain. V shed 3 bases and J shed 2 bases, with 7 bases lying between them. CDR1 and CDR2 (germline): SGHVT, SQSDAQ. The CDR3 sequence is 13 residues long.

CDR3 in amino acids: CASSLQGYGANVLTF. The CDR3 DNA reads TGTGCCAGCAGCTTACAGGGTTATGGGGCCAACGTCCTGACTTTC. This sequence joins TRBV7-3 and TRBJ2-6; a weak D match, TRBD1 (5 bases). V was cut by 2 bases and J by 3 bases, with 8 bases left in between. The CDR3 contains 15 residues. From germline, CDR1 is SGHTA and CDR2 FQGTGA.

The chain carries TRBV18 and TRBJ2-3; D gene unclear. The CDR3 is 15 amino acids. Germline V gives CDR1 KGHSH, CDR2 LQKENI. V lost 2 bases and J lost 5, with 14 bases in between. The CDR3 nucleotides are TGTGCCAGCTCACCAAGGTCTAGGAACGGAGATACGCAGTATTTT. Its protein product is CASSPRSRNGDTQYF.